This section outlines one T cell receptor beta chain sequence together with its context. This record belongs to a study of T cell repertoires in cytomegalovirus infection. In TCRdb, the reads were re-called with MiXCR into one record per CDR3 protein. The sample has 450,000 to 550,000 distinct CDR3 sequences, about 17% seen once. Trimming took 10 bases from V and 3 from J, leaving 24 bases between them. Looked up from germline, CDR1 is LNHDA and CDR2 is SQIVND (reference sequence). The length of the CDR3 is 16 residues. The sample consisted of CD8+ T cells from PBMCs. This rearrangement joins TRBV19 to TRBJ1-2; possible D gene TRBD1, 5 bases. This receptor was obtained from a human donor in good health (CMV status not recorded). Some clones in this sample may be carry-over from other donors' samples. The CDR3 is CATFRTGEGLYYGYTF. CDR3 DNA: TGTGCCACCTTCCGGACGGGGGAGGGCCTGTACTATGGCTACACCTTC.